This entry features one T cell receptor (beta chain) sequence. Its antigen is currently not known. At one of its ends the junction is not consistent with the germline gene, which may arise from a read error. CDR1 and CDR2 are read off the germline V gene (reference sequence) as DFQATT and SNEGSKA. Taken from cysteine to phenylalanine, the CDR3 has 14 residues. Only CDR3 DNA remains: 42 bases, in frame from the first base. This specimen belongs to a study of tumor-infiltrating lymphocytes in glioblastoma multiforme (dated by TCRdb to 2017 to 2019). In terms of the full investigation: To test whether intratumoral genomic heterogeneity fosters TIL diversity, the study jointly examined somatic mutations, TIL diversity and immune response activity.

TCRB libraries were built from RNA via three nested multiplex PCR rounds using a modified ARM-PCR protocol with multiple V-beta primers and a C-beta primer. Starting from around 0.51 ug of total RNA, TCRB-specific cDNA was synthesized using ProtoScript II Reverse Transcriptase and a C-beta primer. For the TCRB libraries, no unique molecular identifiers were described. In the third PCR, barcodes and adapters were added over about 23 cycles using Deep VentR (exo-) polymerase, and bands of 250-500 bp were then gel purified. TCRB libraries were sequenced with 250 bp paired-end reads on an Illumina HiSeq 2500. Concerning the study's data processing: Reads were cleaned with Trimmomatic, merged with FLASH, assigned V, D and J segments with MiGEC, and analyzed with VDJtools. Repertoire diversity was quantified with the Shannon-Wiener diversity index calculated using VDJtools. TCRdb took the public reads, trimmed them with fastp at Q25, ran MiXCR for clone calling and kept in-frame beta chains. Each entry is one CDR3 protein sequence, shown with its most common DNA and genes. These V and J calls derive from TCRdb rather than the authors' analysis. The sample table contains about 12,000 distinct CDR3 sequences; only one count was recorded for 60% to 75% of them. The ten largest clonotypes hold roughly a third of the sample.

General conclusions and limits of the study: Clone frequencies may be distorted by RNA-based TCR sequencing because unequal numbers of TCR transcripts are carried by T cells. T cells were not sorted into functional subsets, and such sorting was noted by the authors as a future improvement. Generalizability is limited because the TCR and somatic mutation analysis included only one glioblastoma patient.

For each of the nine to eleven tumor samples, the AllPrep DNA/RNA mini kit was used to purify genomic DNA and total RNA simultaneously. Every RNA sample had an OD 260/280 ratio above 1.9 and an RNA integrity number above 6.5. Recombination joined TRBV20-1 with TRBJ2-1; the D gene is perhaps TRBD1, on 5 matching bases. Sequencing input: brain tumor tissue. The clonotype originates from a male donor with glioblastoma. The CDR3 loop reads CNARNEAGLYEQFF. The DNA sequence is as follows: TGCAATGCTAGAAATGAAGCAGGGCTGTATGAGCAGTTCTTC.